The T cell receptor beta chain under discussion was sequenced for a study of control samples from healthy donors and cancer patients. With 2 bases removed from V and 1 base from J, the gap between germline ends came to 14 bases. The CDR3 is 16 amino acids. Per the germline V gene, CDR1 is MNHNS and CDR2 is SASEGT. The data were produced by immunoSEQ multiplex PCR, yet TCRdb's version contains in-frame clones alone and is incomplete. The table lists approximately 37,000 clones, over 70% of them singletons. V is TRBV6-1 and J is TRBJ2-5; TRBD2 is a possible D gene (7 bases). The material sequenced was PBMCs. This TCR derives from a woman aged 55-69 years with lung cancer. The CDR3 here is CASSELRGAPQETQYF. The CDR3 nucleotides read TGTGCCAGCAGTGAATTACGGGGGGCCCCCCAAGAGACCCAGTACTTC.